This T cell receptor (beta chain) was captured by sequencing in a study of radiation and T cells in renal cell carcinoma. Regarding the study as a whole: From baseline, blood top tumor clonotypes peaked at 2 weeks post-radiation.

Time point here: blood 4 weeks post-SBRT, at nephrectomy. The treatment is: 15 Gy SBRT to primary tumor, nephrectomy 4 weeks later. Nephrectomy followed 15 Gy stereotactic body radiation by 4 weeks. Serial blood draws occurred at baseline and 2 and 4 weeks post-SBRT. This CDR3 has 14 amino acids. Germline loops: CDR1 MNHNY, CDR2 SVGAGI (reference sequence). With V trimmed by 7 bases and J by 1 base, 4 bases remained unmatched. Some clones are missing from TCRdb's copy, which holds only in-frame ones; the method was immunoSEQ multiplex PCR. The data show roughly 61,000 clones, 65% to 80% seen once. Concerning this clone: No antigen is known for it.

This specimen consisted of blood, obtained from a patient whose treatment included radiotherapy and nephrectomy. This receptor was obtained from a man aged 55 to 69 with renal cell carcinoma. The V call is TRBV6-6, the J call TRBJ1-2, with 9 bases identical to TRBD1. The CDR3 loop is CASTRQGGNYGYTF. CDR3 coding DNA: TGTGCCAGCACCCGACAGGGGGGTAACTATGGCTACACCTTC.